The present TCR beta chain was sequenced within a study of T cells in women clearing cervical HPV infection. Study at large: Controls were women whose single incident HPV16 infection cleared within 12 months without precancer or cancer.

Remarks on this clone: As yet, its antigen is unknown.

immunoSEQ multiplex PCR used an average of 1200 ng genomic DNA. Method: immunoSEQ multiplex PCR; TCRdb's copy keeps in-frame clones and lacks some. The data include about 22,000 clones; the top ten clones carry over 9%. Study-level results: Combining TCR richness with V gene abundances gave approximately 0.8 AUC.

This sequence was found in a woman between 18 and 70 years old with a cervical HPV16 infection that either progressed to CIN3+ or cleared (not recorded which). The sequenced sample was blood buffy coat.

The CDR3 is CASSSTGISPLHF. Partial CDR3 DNA: TGTGCCAGCAGCTCTACAGGGATATCACCC. V usage is TRBV7-3 and J usage is TRBJ1-6; a possible D gene is TRBD1 (6 bases). Read data end 3 residues before the CDR3 end; the end is taken from the germline J gene. CDR1 and CDR2 from the germline V gene are SGHTA and FQGTGA. V was shortened by 4 bases and J by 10 bases, with 11 bases between the two germline ends. This CDR3 region has 13 residues.